A single sample is the source of the 20 T cell receptor beta chains below, sequenced in a study (dated by TCRdb to about 2016). Receptor libraries were prepared by RT-PCR. Sequencing was performed on an Illumina MiSeq. The public reads were run again by TCRdb, first through fastp at Q25 and then through MiXCR, and only productive beta chains were kept. Identical CDR3 proteins give one entry, which carries the most common genes and DNA. The sample records about 680,000 distinct CDR3 sequences, 14% of which are singletons. 3.6% of the sample comes from the top ten. The sample was memory CD4+ T cells from blood. The receptors derive from a female donor in good health, serving as a healthy control.

In its sample, this clonotype was seen a few times. The rearrangement joins TRBV28 to TRBJ2-7; D is unclear. The CDR3 length is 14 residues. Trimming removed 7 bases at V and 3 bases at J, with 16 bases between. Germline CDR1 reads MDHEN; CDR2 reads SYDVKM. CDR3: CASTSAQESYEQYF. The DNA for the CDR3 is TGTGCCAGCACCAGCGCACAAGAGAGCTACGAGCAGTACTTC.

V usage is TRBV6-5 and J usage is TRBJ2-7; perhaps TRBD2 as D (5 bases). Germline V gene data show CDR1 as MNHEY and CDR2 as SVGAGI. The length of the CDR3 is 14 residues. V lost 9 bases and J 3 bases, leaving 18 bases between the germline ends. CDR3 DNA: TGTGCCAGTCAATACCGGACTCTCGGCTACGAGCAGTACTTC. Protein: CASQYRTLGYEQYF.

This clonotype was counted only a few times. The chain couples TRBV5-1 to TRBJ2-7, with D perhaps matching TRBD1 (5 bases). The germline V gene has CDR1 SGHRS and CDR2 YFSETQ. Trimming pared 5 bases from V and 5 bases from J, leaving 14 bases between. This CDR3 region has 13 residues. CDR3 DNA sequence: TGCGCCAGCAGATTAAAGGGGATGGACGAGCAGTACTTC. Its protein product is CASRLKGMDEQYF. Supplemented by reference TRBV5-1 and TRBJ2-7, the full variable domain reads KAGVTQTPRYLIKTRGQQVTLSCSPISGHRSVSWYQQTPGQGLQFLFEYFSETQRNKGNFPGRFSGRQFSNSRSEMNVSTLELGDSALYLCASRLKGMDEQYFGPGTRLTVT.

V gene TRBV27 combines with J gene TRBJ2-3; TRBD2 agrees at 14 bases. Unmatched junction bases numbered 10, after V lost 6 bases and J lost 11 bases. Germline loops: CDR1 MNHEY, CDR2 SMNVEV (reference sequence). This CDR3 is 15 amino acids long. DNA of the CDR3: TGTGCCAGCAGCGCCGGGACTAGCGGGAGAAATGAGCAGTATTTT. Its translation is CASSAGTSGRNEQYF.

This chain connects TRBV11-2 to TRBJ2-5; D is possibly TRBD1 (6 bases). CDR1 and CDR2 from the germline V gene are SGHAT and FQNNGV. The V end was cut by 5 bases, the J end by 9 bases, with 16 bases between. This CDR3 contains 13 residues. Written as DNA, the CDR3 is TGTGCCAGCAGCGAAGATCCCCCAGGGGCCCAGTACTTC. Translation gives CASSEDPPGAQYF.

This clonotype has a count of ten or more. This chain links TRBV7-8 with TRBJ1-1; no clear D. CDR1 is SGHVS and CDR2 is FQNEAQ in the germline V gene. The V and J ends lost 5 bases and 8 bases respectively, with 12 bases between them. The CDR3 covers 12 residues. The CDR3 loop reads CASSRGGPEAFF. For the CDR3, the DNA is TGTGCCAGCAGCCGAGGTGGGCCAGAAGCTTTCTTT.

The chain carries TRBV20-1 and TRBJ2-2; 10 nucleotides line up with TRBD2. The V gene's germline CDR1 is DFQATT and CDR2 SNEGSKA (reference sequence). V was pared by 2 bases and J by 4 bases, with 10 bases of the junction left unmatched. CDR3 length: 17 amino acids. Written as DNA, the CDR3 is TGCAGTGCTAGAAACCCTAGCGGGAGCTTCGTCACCGGGGAGCTGTTTTTT. Protein sequence: CSARNPSGSFVTGELFF.

This clonotype came up a few times. The chain has TRBV5-1 and TRBJ2-7; D may be TRBD1 (5 bases). V was pared by 0 bases and J by 5 bases, with 12 bases between. Germline CDR1 reads SGHRS; CDR2 reads YFSETQ. This CDR3 has 14 amino acids. This CDR3 reads CASSLGQGGNEQYF. For the CDR3, the DNA is TGCGCCAGCAGCTTGGGTCAGGGTGGGAACGAGCAGTACTTC.

This clonotype turned up a few times. The chain joins TRBV20-1 to TRBJ2-3; TRBD2 matches at 9 bases. Germline CDR1 and CDR2: DFQATT and SNEGSKA (reference sequence). This CDR3 spans 14 amino acids. With 5 bases clipped from V and 2 bases from J, the junction kept 5 bases outside the gene matches. The CDR3 region has the DNA TGCAGTGCTCCAAGCGGGGGGTTCACAGATACGCAGTATTTT. As protein: CSAPSGGFTDTQYF.

This clonotype appeared a few times. This chain joins TRBV7-3 and TRBJ2-2, with 9 bases lining up with TRBD2. The V gene's germline CDR1 is SGHTA and CDR2 FQGTGA. Trimming cost V 7 bases and J 5 bases; bases outside gene matches: 8. CDR3 size: 15 residues. CDR3 protein: CASTVAGAGTGELFF. The CDR3 DNA follows: TGTGCCAGCACCGTAGCGGGAGCGGGAACCGGGGAGCTGTTTTTT. The whole variable domain, remainder taken from reference TRBV7-3 and TRBJ2-2, is GAGVSQTPSNKVTEKGKYVELRCDPISGHTALYWYRQSLGQGPEFLIYFQGTGAADDSGLPNDRFFAVRPEGSVSTLKIQRTERGDSAVYLCASTVAGAGTGELFFGEGSRLTVL.

In this sample, this clonotype turned up many times. The CDR3 region has the DNA TGTGCCAGCAGCTTAACCGGTTTCACTGAAGCTTTCTTT. Its protein is CASSLTGFTEAFF. The gene calls are TRBV6-5 and TRBJ1-1; D unresolved. Germline V lookup: CDR1 MNHEY, CDR2 SVGAGI. The CDR3 contains 13 residues. The V and J ends lost 6 bases and 4 bases respectively, with 12 bases between them.

The chain links TRBV5-1 to TRBJ2-5; no definite D call. CDR3 length equals 14 residues. The germline V and J ends were trimmed by 2 bases and 5 bases, with 13 bases remaining between them. Germline V CDR1 and CDR2: SGHRS, YFSETQ. The CDR3 coding sequence is TGCGCCAGCAGCTTTAGTGGAGTCTCGGAGACCCAGTACTTC. Translated: CASSFSGVSETQYF.

This clonotype was picked up many times. The rearrangement joins TRBV10-3 to TRBJ2-4; 8 bases are shared with TRBD2. Looked up from germline, CDR1 is ENHRY and CDR2 is SYGVKD. V dropped 0 bases and J dropped 6; count of bases not matched to a gene: 1. This CDR3 contains 14 residues. This CDR3 is CAISESGLANIQYF. The CDR3 DNA reads TGTGCCATCAGTGAGTCAGGACTAGCAAACATTCAGTACTTC.

This clonotype was found a few times. This rearrangement joins TRBV20-1 to TRBJ2-1; 8 bases align to TRBD2. Trimming cost V 0 bases and J 0 bases; bases outside gene matches: 4. Germline CDR1 and CDR2: DFQATT and SNEGSKA (reference sequence). The CDR3 totals 16 residues. The CDR3 loop is CSARDPSGSSYNEQFF. CDR3 nucleotide sequence: TGCAGTGCTAGAGATCCGAGCGGGAGCTCCTACAATGAGCAGTTCTTC.

Ten or more counts support this clonotype. V and J are TRBV20-1 and TRBJ2-2; D call uncertain. CDR3 size: 14 residues. Germline values: CDR1 DFQATT, CDR2 SNEGSKA (reference sequence). The V gene lost 0 bases and the J gene lost 3 bases, with 8 bases spanning the gap. The CDR3 DNA sequence: TGCAGTGCTAGAGATCAATGGTACACCGGGGAGCTGTTTTTT. Protein product: CSARDQWYTGELFF.

V usage is TRBV7-3 and J usage is TRBJ1-1; D is undetermined. V shed 0 bases and J shed 2 bases, with 4 bases lying between them. CDR1 and CDR2 (germline): SGHTA, FQGTGA. The CDR3 loop spans 13 amino acids. CDR3 in amino acids: CASSLTDNTEAFF. The CDR3 bases are TGTGCCAGCAGCTTAACTGACAACACTGAAGCTTTCTTT.

This clonotype has at least ten counts. This sequence joins TRBV7-9 and TRBJ1-2, with 9 bases identical to TRBD1. The CDR3 runs to 14 residues. Trimming took 9 bases from V and 7 from J; bases not matched to a gene: 12. Germline lookup yields CDR1 SEHNR and CDR2 FQNEAQ (reference sequence). The CDR3 loop is CASRTGTGIRGYTF. The CDR3 bases are TGTGCCAGTCGTACCGGGACAGGGATTCGTGGCTACACCTTC.

This clonotype has at least ten counts. The rearrangement joins TRBV12-3 or TRBV12-4 to TRBJ2-6, with 8 bases aligning to TRBD2. CDR3 size: 17 residues. J was trimmed by 1 base and V by 6 bases; bases with no gene match: 8. The CDR3: CASRYGTRVSGANVLTF. Here the CDR3 DNA reads TGTGCCAGCAGATACGGGACTAGGGTTTCTGGGGCCAACGTCCTGACTTTC.

Ten or more counts support this clonotype. V is TRBV5-5 and J is TRBJ2-1; 7 bases are a match to TRBD2. Germline V CDR1 and CDR2: SGHKS, YYEKEE (reference sequence). V trimming: 0 bases; J trimming: 0 bases; junction bases outside the gene matches: 3. This CDR3 has 16 residues. The CDR3 nucleotides are TGTGCCAGCAGCTTGGGCGCTAGCGGCTCCTACAATGAGCAGTTCTTC. This translates into CASSLGASGSYNEQFF.

This clonotype was recorded many times. This chain connects TRBV12-3 or TRBV12-4 to TRBJ1-1, with D possibly TRBD1 on 5 matching bases. The CDR3 is 15 residues long. The V gene lost 6 bases and the J gene lost 4 bases, with 18 bases spanning the gap. In DNA, the CDR3 is TGTGCCAGCAGGACTATCGGGGGGATTGGCACTGAAGCTTTCTTT. It encodes CASRTIGGIGTEAFF.